The rows below give T cell receptor beta chains drawn from one sample of a study of blood T cell repertoires in COVID-19. The repertoire was sequenced with immunoSEQ multiplex PCR; TCRdb's copy has only in-frame clones and lacks some. The sample records roughly 180,000 clones, roughly four fifths being singletons. Sample: peripheral blood. The receptors were sampled from a woman in her 40s with COVID-19, enrolled during active disease. The CDR3 runs from the conserved cysteine through the conserved F or W. The D gene is left open where the match is weak. Expanded clones get a size class; other rows say once, few or many, or leave the size out.

>TRBJ2-3|TRBV19|TRBD2|-
TGTGCCAGTAGTATCCTCCCCGGACTAGCGGGAGATACGCAGTATTTT
CASSILPGLAGDTQYF
>TRBJ2-1|TRBV14|-|-
TGTGCCAGCAGCCAACTCAATGAGCAGTTCTTC
CASSQLNEQFF
>TRBJ2-1|TRBV5-4|-|-
TGTGCCAGCAGAGATCCAGCGGTCTACAATGAGCAGTTCTTC
CASRDPAVYNEQFF
>TRBJ2-7|TRBV28|TRBD1|-
TGTGCCAGCAGTTTGGGGTCCGGGACAGGAATCTACGAGCAGTACTTC
CASSLGSGTGIYEQYF
>TRBJ2-5|TRBV2|TRBD2|-
TGTGCCAGCAAAGCGGGGGGGCCGATTGAGACCCAGTACTTC
CASKAGGPIETQYF
>TRBJ2-3|TRBV3-1/TRBV3-2|TRBD2|-
TGTGCCAGCAGCCAAGATTCTGGCGGGAGGTGGTTGTATTTT
CASSQDSGGRWLYF
>TRBJ2-1|TRBV7-9|TRBD2|-
TGTGCCAGCAGCCCCGGGCGGGAGGGCCTGGACAATGAGCAGTTCTTC
CASSPGREGLDNEQFF
>TRBJ1-2|TRBV10-2|TRBD1|-
TGCGCCAGCAGTGGACAGGGTCTAGGAGGCTACACCTTC
CASSGQGLGGYTF
>TRBJ2-3|TRBV28|TRBD2|-
TGTGCCAGCAGCCATAGCGGGGGGCCGTTCGCAGATACGCAGTATTTT
CASSHSGGPFADTQYF
>TRBJ1-4|TRBV10-2|-|medium-sized
TGCGCCACCAACGACATGATCAATGAAAAACTGTTTTTT
CATNDMINEKLFF
>TRBJ1-1|TRBV5-4|TRBD1|-
TGTGCCAGCAGCTTGCAGGGGGCCGTTGAAGCTTTCTTT
CASSLQGAVEAFF
>TRBJ2-2|TRBV4-2|-|-
TGTGCCAGCAGCCTTCGGGGGGCATCCGCCGGGGAGCTGTTTTTT
CASSLRGASAGELFF
>TRBJ2-3|TRBV5-5|-|-
TGTGCCAGCAGCTCCCGGACTGTCACAGATACGCAGTATTTT
CASSSRTVTDTQYF
>TRBJ2-1|TRBV9|-|once
TGTGCCAGCCAGGTTCGCGGCGGGAATGAGCAGTTCTTC
CASQVRGGNEQFF
>TRBJ2-5|TRBV4-2|-|-
TGTGCCAGCAGCCCGGCCGGCGGGGCAGAGACCCAGTACTTC
CASSPAGGAETQYF
>TRBJ1-2|TRBV11-2|-|-
TGTGCCAGCAGCTTAGTTCAGGGTCATGGCTACACCTTC
CASSLVQGHGYTF
>TRBJ2-4|TRBV18|-|-
TGTGCCAGCTCACCAGAGAGGGTCGGAGTCAAAAACATTCAGTACTTC
CASSPERVGVKNIQYF
>TRBJ2-6|TRBV4-2|-|once
TGTGCCAGCAGCCACCCTACTTCCGTCGGGGCCAACGTCCTGACTTTC
CASSHPTSVGANVLTF
>TRBJ1-5|TRBV6-4|TRBD1|-
TGTGCCAGCAGTGACTCCTGCCAGGGGGCGAGTCAGCCCCAGCATTTT
CASSDSCQGASQPQHF
>TRBJ1-3|TRBV7-3|-|-
TGTGCCAGCAGCTTATTTCCCGGACAGCCTAAGCTTGACTCTGGAAACACCATATATTTT
CASSLFPGQPKLDSGNTIYF
>TRBJ2-6|TRBV3-1/TRBV3-2|-|-
TGTGCCAGCAGCCTTGCCGGGGGAGACTCTGGGGCCAACGTCCTGACTTTC
CASSLAGGDSGANVLTF
>TRBJ1-2|TRBV4-2|-|few
TGTGCCAGCAGCCAAGAGGCCTTTAACTATGGCTACACCTTC
CASSQEAFNYGYTF
>TRBJ2-5|TRBV18|TRBD2|-
TGTGCCAGCTCACCCCCATACGGCGGGGGGCCCTGGGACCCACAAGAGACCCAGTACTTC
CASSPPYGGGPWDPQETQYF
>TRBJ2-1|TRBV19|TRBD1|-
TGTGCCAGTAGAACCTCCGGGACAGGGGGCTCAAAGCCCTACAATGAGCAGTTCTTC
CASRTSGTGGSKPYNEQFF
>TRBJ2-2|TRBV7-2|-|-
TGTGCCAGCACCTCCCCTCGGGCAGGACACCCCGGGGAGCTGTTTTTT
CASTSPRAGHPGELFF
>TRBJ1-5|TRBV2|TRBD1|-
TGTGCCAGCAGTGGGGACAGGCCTAGCAATCAGCCCCAGCATTTT
CASSGDRPSNQPQHF
>TRBJ1-5|TRBV6-2/TRBV6-3|-|-
TGTGCCAGCAGTTCAGGGTTAAGCAATCAGCCCCAGCATTTT
CASSSGLSNQPQHF
>TRBJ2-1|TRBV7-3|-|-
TGTGCCAGCAGCTTAATGTCTGCGGGGTACAATGAGCAGTTCTTC
CASSLMSAGYNEQFF
>TRBJ1-4|TRBV2|-|-
TGTGCCAGCAGTGAAGCGCTTTTGGCGGGGTCAACTAATGAAAAACTGTTTTTT
CASSEALLAGSTNEKLFF
>TRBJ1-5|TRBV7-9|-|-
TGTGCCAGCAGCCCCTCGGACAGCGATCAGCCCCAGCATTTT
CASSPSDSDQPQHF
>TRBJ2-1|TRBV13|TRBD2|once
TGTGCCAGCGGGAGGGCCCTTGAGCAGTTCTTC
CASGRALEQFF
>TRBJ1-5|TRBV28|-|-
TGTGCCAGCAACCCCCCGGGGCAGCCCCAGCATTTT
CASNPPGQPQHF
>TRBJ1-1|TRBV6-7|TRBD1|-
TGTGCCAGCAGAATCGGGACAGCGTTAATGAACACTGAAGCTTTCTTT
CASRIGTALMNTEAFF
>TRBJ2-1|TRBV28|TRBD2|-
TGTGCCAGCAGTTGGGCATCCGGACTAGCGGGAGATTACAATGAGCAGTTCTTC
CASSWASGLAGDYNEQFF
>TRBJ2-2|TRBV5-1|-|-
TGCGCCAGCAGCTTTCGCGGGGCCGGAGGTGTTCCCGGGGAGCTGTTTTTT
CASSFRGAGGVPGELFF
>TRBJ2-3|TRBV19|-|once
TGTGCCAGTAGTAGGACGGGAAGCACAGATACGCAGTATTTT
CASSRTGSTDTQYF
>TRBJ1-4|TRBV27|-|few
TGTGCCAGCAGTTACAGTCTTGGGGAAAAACTGTTTTTT
CASSYSLGEKLFF
>TRBJ1-5|TRBV27|-|-
TGTGCCAGCAGCAAACTCGGGAGTTTAAGCAATCAGCCCCAGCATTTT
CASSKLGSLSNQPQHF
>TRBJ2-1|TRBV3-1/TRBV3-2|-|-
TGTGCCAGCAGCCAAGCAAGAGGGCGACCGAGCTCCTACAATGAGCAGTTCTTC
CASSQARGRPSSYNEQFF
>TRBJ1-6|TRBV6-1|TRBD1|-
TGTGCCAGCAGTGACCCACCGGGACAGCGGAATTCACCCCTCCACTTT
CASSDPPGQRNSPLHF
>TRBJ1-1|TRBV7-3|-|-
TGTGCCAGCAGCTTAACAGGGGGCACTGAAGCTTTCTTT
CASSLTGGTEAFF
>TRBJ2-3|TRBV28|-|-
TGTGCCAGCAACTCGGGAACTGGTACGCAGTATTTT
CASNSGTGTQYF
>TRBJ1-1|TRBV30|-|few
TGTGCCTGGAGCGCGACAGAGAACACTGAAGCTTTCTTT
CAWSATENTEAFF
>TRBJ2-3|TRBV5-4|-|-
TGTGCCAGCAGCAGGGGAGGGGAGGGGGGAGATACGCAGTATTTT
CASSRGGEGGDTQYF
>TRBJ1-1|TRBV29-1|-|-
TGCAGCGTTGACGTGAACACTGAAGCTTTCTTT
CSVDVNTEAFF
>TRBJ1-1|TRBV6-5|TRBD1|-
TGTGCCAGCAACGAAAGGGGGCCGGTGACTGAAGCTTTCTTT
CASNERGPVTEAFF
>TRBJ1-2|TRBV7-9|-|-
TGTGCCAGCAGCTTCCAGACAGAAGCCCTCTATGGCTACACCTTC
CASSFQTEALYGYTF
>TRBJ2-2|TRBV5-4|-|-
TGTGCCAGCAGCAGAGACACCGGGGAGCTGTTTTTT
CASSRDTGELFF
>TRBJ1-5|TRBV21-1|-|-
TGTGCCAGCAGCAATGGGACACTTCGGTCCCAGCATTTT
CASSNGTLRSQHF
>TRBJ2-2|TRBV5-1|TRBD2|once
TGCGCCAGCAGCTTGGTTATTAGCGGGAGTTCAAACACCGGGGAGCTGTTTTTT
CASSLVISGSSNTGELFF
>TRBJ2-2|TRBV29-1|TRBD1|-
TGCAGCGTTGTGGGGACAGGTACGAACACCGGGGAGCTGTTTTTT
CSVVGTGTNTGELFF
>TRBJ2-1|TRBV27|-|-
TGTGCCAGCAGTAGTTGGCAGAACTCCTACAATGAGCAGTTCTTC
CASSSWQNSYNEQFF
>TRBJ1-2|TRBV15|TRBD1|-
TGTGCCACCCAGCAAGGGGGCGGCTATGGCTACACCTTC
CATQQGGGYGYTF
>TRBJ1-1|TRBV7-8|TRBD1|-
TGTGCCAGCAGCCGGGGACGGACAGGGAACACTGAAGCTTTCTTT
CASSRGRTGNTEAFF